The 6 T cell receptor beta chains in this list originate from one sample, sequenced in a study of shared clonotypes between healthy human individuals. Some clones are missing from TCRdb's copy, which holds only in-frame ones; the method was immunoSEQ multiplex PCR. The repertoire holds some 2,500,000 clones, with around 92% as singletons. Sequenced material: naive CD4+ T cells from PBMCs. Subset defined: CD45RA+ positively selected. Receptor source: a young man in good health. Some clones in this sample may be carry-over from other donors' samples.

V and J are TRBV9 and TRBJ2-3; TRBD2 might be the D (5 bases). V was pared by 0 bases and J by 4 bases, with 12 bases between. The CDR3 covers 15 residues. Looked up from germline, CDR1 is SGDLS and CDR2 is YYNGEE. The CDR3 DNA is TGTGCCAGCAGCGTAGCCGCGGGTGGGGCAGATACGCAGTATTTT. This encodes CASSVAAGGADTQYF.

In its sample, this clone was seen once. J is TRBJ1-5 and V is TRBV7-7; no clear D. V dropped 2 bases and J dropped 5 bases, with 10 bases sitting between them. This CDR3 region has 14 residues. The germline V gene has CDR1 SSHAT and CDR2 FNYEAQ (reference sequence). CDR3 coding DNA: TGTGCCAGCAGCTTATTCGGATTTGATCAGCCCCAGCATTTT. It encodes CASSLFGFDQPQHF. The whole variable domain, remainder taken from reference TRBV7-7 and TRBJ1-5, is GAGVSQSPRYKVTKRGQDVTLRCDPISSHATLYWYQQALGQGPEFLTYFNYEAQPDKSGLPSDRFSAERPEGSISTLTIQRTEQRDSAMYRCASSLFGFDQPQHFGDGTRLSIL.

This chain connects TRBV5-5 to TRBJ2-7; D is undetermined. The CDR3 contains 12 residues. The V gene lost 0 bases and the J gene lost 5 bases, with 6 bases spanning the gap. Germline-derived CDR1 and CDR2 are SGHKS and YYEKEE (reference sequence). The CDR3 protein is CASSLALHEQYF. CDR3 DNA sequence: TGTGCCAGCAGCTTGGCCCTGCACGAGCAGTACTTC.

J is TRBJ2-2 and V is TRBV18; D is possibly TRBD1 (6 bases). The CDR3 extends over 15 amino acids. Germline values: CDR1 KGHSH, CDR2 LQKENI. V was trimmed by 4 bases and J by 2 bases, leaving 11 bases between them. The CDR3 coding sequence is TGTGCCAGCTCACGAGACAGGATAAACACCGGGGAGCTGTTTTTT. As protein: CASSRDRINTGELFF.

CDR3 coding DNA: TGTGCCAGCAGCTTTAGCGGGGGCTTCACAGATACGCAGTATTTT. Its translation: CASSFSGGFTDTQYF. The gene calls are TRBV11-2 and TRBJ2-3, with 9 bases fitting TRBD2. Losses at the gene ends were 3 bases for V and 2 bases for J; bases not matched to a gene: 3. CDR1 is SGHAT, CDR2 FQNNGV, per germline. The CDR3 runs to 15 residues. Full variable domain (rest looked up from reference TRBV11-2 and TRBJ2-3): EAGVAQSPRYKIIEKRQSVAFWCNPISGHATLYWYQQILGQGPKLLIQFQNNGVVDDSQLPKDRFSAERLKGVDSTLKIQPAKLEDSAVYLCASSFSGGFTDTQYFGPGTRLTVL.

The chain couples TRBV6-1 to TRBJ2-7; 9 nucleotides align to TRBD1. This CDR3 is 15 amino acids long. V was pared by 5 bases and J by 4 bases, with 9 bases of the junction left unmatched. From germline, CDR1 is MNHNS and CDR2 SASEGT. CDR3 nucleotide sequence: TGTGCCAGCAGTAGCTGGGGACAGGGCAGATACGAGCAGTACTTC. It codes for CASSSWGQGRYEQYF.